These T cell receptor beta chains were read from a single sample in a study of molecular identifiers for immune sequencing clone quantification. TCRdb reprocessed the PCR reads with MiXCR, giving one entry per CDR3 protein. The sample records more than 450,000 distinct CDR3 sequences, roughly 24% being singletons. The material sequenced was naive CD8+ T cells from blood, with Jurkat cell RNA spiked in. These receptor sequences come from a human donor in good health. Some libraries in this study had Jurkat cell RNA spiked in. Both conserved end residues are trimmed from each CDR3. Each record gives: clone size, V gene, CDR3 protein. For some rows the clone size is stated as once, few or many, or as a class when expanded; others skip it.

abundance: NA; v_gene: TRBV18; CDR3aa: ASSPWTSGATYEQY
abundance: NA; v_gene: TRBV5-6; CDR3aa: ASSSVGLPSSYGQY
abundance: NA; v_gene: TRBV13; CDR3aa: ASSQTAGTDTQY
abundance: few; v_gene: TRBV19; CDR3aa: ASSIGQPHQPQH
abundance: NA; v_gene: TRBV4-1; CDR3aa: ASSQVRGREQY
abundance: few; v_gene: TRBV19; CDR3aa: ASSTTSGSFTGELF
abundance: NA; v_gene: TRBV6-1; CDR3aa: ASKVLHGNYEQY
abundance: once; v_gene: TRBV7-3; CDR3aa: ASSFCGLNTDTQY
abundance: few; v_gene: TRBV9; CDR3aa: ASSVEDTGRGETQY
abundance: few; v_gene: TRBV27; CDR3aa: ASSYRGRNQPQH
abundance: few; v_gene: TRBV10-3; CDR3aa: AIKPTDSEETQY
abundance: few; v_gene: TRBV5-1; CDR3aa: ASSLGMGVVYEQY
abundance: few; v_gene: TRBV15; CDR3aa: ATSQRGGEKLF
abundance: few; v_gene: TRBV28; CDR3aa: ASSITGGSEAF
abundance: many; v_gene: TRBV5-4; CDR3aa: ASSFSGGAKYEQY
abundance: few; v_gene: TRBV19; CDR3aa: ASSEVSDTEAF
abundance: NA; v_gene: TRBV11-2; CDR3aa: ASSLDWSDRGQLSSYNEQF
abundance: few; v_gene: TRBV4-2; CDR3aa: ASSQGFSGANVLT
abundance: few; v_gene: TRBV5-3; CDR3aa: ASSIPTGVENIQY
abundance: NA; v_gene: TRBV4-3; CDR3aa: ASSQGTEYEAF
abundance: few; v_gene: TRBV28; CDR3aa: ASSLRTEVSAEQY
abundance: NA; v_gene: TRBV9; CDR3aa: ASSARDCTYEQY
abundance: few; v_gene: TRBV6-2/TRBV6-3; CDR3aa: ASTYFRAQETQY
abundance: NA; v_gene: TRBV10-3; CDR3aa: AISEAGETYEQY
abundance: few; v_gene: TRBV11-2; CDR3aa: ASSLTGYNQPQH
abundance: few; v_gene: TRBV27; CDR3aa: ASSLFMNTEAF
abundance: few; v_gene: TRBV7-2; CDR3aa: ASSLGRGLNEKLF
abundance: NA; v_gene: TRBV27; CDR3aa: ASSLSGGPGTGELF
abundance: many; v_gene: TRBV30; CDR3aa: AWSEVTDTQY
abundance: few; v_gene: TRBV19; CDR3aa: ASMSRGYNEQF
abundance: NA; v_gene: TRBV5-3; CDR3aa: ASSLVQPDTGELF
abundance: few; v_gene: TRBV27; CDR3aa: ASSPRPSGPPAGELF
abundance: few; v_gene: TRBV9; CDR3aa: ASSVDILQEAQY
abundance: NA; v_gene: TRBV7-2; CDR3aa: ASSSGLSGSTDTPY
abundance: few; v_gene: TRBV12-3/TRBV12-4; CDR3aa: ASCLAETAYGYT
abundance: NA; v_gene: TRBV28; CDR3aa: ASYLLGHNQPQH
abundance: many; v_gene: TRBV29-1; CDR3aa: SVVEGSSYGYT
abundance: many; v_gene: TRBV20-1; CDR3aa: SARDETGIPHDEQF
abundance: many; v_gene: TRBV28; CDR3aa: ASSSPGAGTGAPAQH
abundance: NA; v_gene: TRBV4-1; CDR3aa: ASSPAGVSNYGYT
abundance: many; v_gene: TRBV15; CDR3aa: ATSSGITDTQY
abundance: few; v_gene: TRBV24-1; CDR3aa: ATSDWIAGEAYNEQF
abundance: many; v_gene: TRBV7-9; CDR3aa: ASSLVSGNGDTQY
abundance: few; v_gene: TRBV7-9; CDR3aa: ASSLDLAGENEKLF
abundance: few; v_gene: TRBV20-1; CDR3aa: SARDRTSGGPTDTQY
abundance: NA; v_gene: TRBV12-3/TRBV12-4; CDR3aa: ASSGIPGELF
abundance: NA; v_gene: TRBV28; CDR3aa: ASSLSLDRSDTAAF
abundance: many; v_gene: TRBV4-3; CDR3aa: ASSQDRGRVADTQY
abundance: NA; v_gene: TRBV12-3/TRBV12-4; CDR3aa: ASSLDRGGENTIY
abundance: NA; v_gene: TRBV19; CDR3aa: ASSPSTEHQETQY
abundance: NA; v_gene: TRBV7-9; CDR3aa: ASTFRDYSSYEQY
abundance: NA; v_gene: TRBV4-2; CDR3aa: ASSQVGASNQPQH
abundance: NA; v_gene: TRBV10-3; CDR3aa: AISQGTRTDTQY
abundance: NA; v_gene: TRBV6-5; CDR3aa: ASSPPNYEQY
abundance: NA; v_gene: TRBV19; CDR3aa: ASSIRQSYEQY
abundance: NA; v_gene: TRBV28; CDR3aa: ASTTPRTSYNAQF
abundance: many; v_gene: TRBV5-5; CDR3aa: ASRTDSSSYNEQF
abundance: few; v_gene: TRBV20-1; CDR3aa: SARAGRDYEQY
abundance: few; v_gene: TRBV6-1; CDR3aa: ASSDLLGTSGYNEQF
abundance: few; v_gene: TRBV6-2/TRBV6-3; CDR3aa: ASSYANPNYGYT